The 16 T cell receptor beta chains presented below share a single source sample, sequenced in a study of Ad26.COV2.S vaccination and SARS-CoV-2 variants. The assay was immunoSEQ multiplex PCR, and TCRdb's table has in-frame clones only and misses some. In the table there are fewer than 400,000 clones, about 90% of which are singletons. Treatment in this sample: around 19 received Ad26.COV2.S at low or high dose, single or two shots; about five received placebo; per-sample allocation not given. Collection of samples fell on day 63 after the first vaccine or placebo injection. The sample was peripheral blood, taken in a trial of Ad26.COV2.S vaccine versus placebo. Every receptor here comes from a person aged 18-65 years who received the Ad26.COV2.S COVID-19 vaccine or a placebo.

V gene TRBV7-9 combines with J gene TRBJ2-7; 7 nucleotides line up with TRBD2. The CDR3 is 16 residues long. Germline lookup yields CDR1 SEHNR and CDR2 FQNEAQ (reference sequence). Unmatched junction bases numbered 9, after V lost 4 bases and J lost 0 bases. The CDR3 reads CASSSPLAVSSYEQYV. CDR3 bases: TGTGCCAGCAGCTCCCCGCTAGCGGTTAGCTCCTACGAGCAGTACGTC.

The chain is built from TRBV5-3 and TRBJ1-1; 7 nucleotides agree with TRBD1. TRBV5-3 is noted as an ORF with a role that remains uncertain. V dropped 1 base and J dropped 1; count of bases not matched to a gene: 10. This CDR3 spans 17 amino acids. In DNA, the CDR3 is TGTGCCAGAAGCTTGAGGTTCCCTAGGGGGCGGAACACTGAAGCTTTCTTT. This gives the protein CARSLRFPRGRNTEAFF.

This sequence joins TRBV6-2 or TRBV6-3 and TRBJ2-7, with D perhaps TRBD2 (6 bases). V lost 2 bases and J 1 base, leaving 12 bases between the germline ends. This CDR3 contains 15 residues. In germline, CDR1 is MNHEY, CDR2 SVGEGT. The CDR3 DNA is TGTGCCAGCAGTTACGGGGAGGACTTATCCTACGAGCAGTACTTC. Translating it yields CASSYGEDLSYEQYF.

The chain recombines TRBV10-3 with TRBJ2-1; 8 bases map to TRBD2. This CDR3 is built from 14 residues. The germline CDR1 and CDR2 sequences are ENHRY and SYGVKD. After removal of 6 bases from V and 8 bases from J, the junction contained 9 bases not matched to a gene. In nucleotides, the CDR3 is TGTGCCATCAGGACTAGCGCCGGGAAGGATGAGCAGTTCTTC. Translated, it gives CAIRTSAGKDEQFF.

The V gene is TRBV3-1 (or the pseudogene TRBV3-2), the J gene TRBJ1-2; D is ambiguous. V lost 0 bases, J lost 4 bases, and 6 bases lay in between. Per the germline V gene, CDR1 is LGHDT and CDR2 is YNNKEL (reference sequence). There are 13 residues in the CDR3. The CDR3 sequence: CASSQERIYGYTF. CDR3 bases: TGTGCCAGCAGCCAAGAACGGATCTATGGCTACACCTTC.

The chain recombines TRBV5-4 with TRBJ1-4, with a tentative D call TRBD1 (6 bases). In germline, CDR1 is SGHNT, CDR2 YYREEE (reference sequence). V shed 3 bases and J shed 4 bases, with 13 bases lying between them. The CDR3 has 15 residues. The CDR3 loop reads CASSYNRAVNEKLFF. Here the CDR3 DNA reads TGTGCCAGCAGCTACAACAGGGCGGTTAATGAAAAACTGTTTTTT.

The chain couples TRBV25-1 to TRBJ2-1; 8 bases are shared with TRBD2. V dropped 3 bases and J dropped 2; count of bases not matched to a gene: 3. This CDR3 spans 15 amino acids. The germline gives CDR1 MGHDK, CDR2 SYGVNS. The CDR3: CASSDGLATYNEQFF. The CDR3 DNA is TGTGCCAGCAGTGACGGACTAGCAACCTACAATGAGCAGTTCTTC.

This chain connects TRBV6-5 to TRBJ1-2; 9 bases fit TRBD1. With V trimmed by 6 bases and J by 3 bases, 5 bases remained unmatched. The CDR3 is made up of 14 amino acids. Germline assignment: CDR1 MNHEY and CDR2 SVGAGI. DNA for the CDR3: TGTGCCAGCAGACAGGGGGCTTTGGACTATGGCTACACCTTC. Amino acids: CASRQGALDYGYTF.

V usage is TRBV6-5 and J usage is TRBJ1-1; TRBD1 aligns across 8 bases. Germline lookup yields CDR1 MNHEY and CDR2 SVGAGI. The CDR3 spans 14 residues. The V and J ends lost 6 bases and 3 bases, in that order; junction bases with no gene match: 6. The CDR3 reads CASSTDRAYTEAFF. CDR3 in DNA: TGTGCCAGCAGCACGGACAGGGCCTACACTGAAGCTTTCTTT.

This clone was observed a single time. The chain couples TRBV24-1 to TRBJ2-1; D possibly corresponds to TRBD1 (6 bases). In germline, CDR1 is KGHDR, CDR2 SFDVKD. Trimming stripped 5 bases from V and 8 bases from J, with 18 bases between. The length of the CDR3 is 15 residues. The CDR3, as DNA: TGTGCCACCAGTGCCAATGACAGGCCCGGGGATGAGCAGTTCTTC. Residues: CATSANDRPGDEQFF.

The chain is built from TRBV27 and TRBJ1-5; 7 bases match TRBD1. Germline loops: CDR1 MNHEY, CDR2 SMNVEV (reference sequence). This CDR3 is built from 15 residues. The junction had 7 bases not matched to a gene; V was cut back by 4 bases and J by 4 bases. In nucleotides, the CDR3 is TGTGCCAGCAGTTCCCCAGGGGACAGAAATCAGCCCCAGCATTTT. It specifies CASSSPGDRNQPQHF.

The CDR3 bases are TGCGCCAGCAGTAAGGACAGCTTTTACAATGAGCAGTTCTTC. Residues: CASSKDSFYNEQFF. This chain uses TRBV10-1 with TRBJ2-1, with D perhaps TRBD1 (6 bases). V was trimmed by 5 bases and J by 4 bases, leaving 12 bases between them. The CDR3 is made up of 14 amino acids. The germline gives CDR1 WNHNN, CDR2 SYGVQD (reference sequence).

This chain uses TRBV15 with TRBJ1-1, with D maybe TRBD1 (5 bases). The CDR3 has 14 residues. Germline values: CDR1 LNHNV, CDR2 YYDKDF (reference sequence). V was shortened by 6 bases and J by 6 bases, with 17 bases between the two germline ends. The CDR3 loop reads CATRGAGRVPEAFF. CDR3 DNA: TGTGCCACCAGAGGGGCAGGGAGGGTTCCTGAAGCTTTCTTT.

The chain links TRBV11-2 to TRBJ1-1; the D is unclear. Looked up from germline, CDR1 is SGHAT and CDR2 is FQNNGV. Deletions cut 1 base from V and 0 bases from J, with 15 bases between. The CDR3 has 17 amino acids. The CDR3 spells CASSLVRIDRLNTEAFF. CDR3 nucleotide sequence: TGTGCCAGCAGCTTAGTTCGCATCGACCGTTTGAACACTGAAGCTTTCTTT.

The chain recombines TRBV7-9 with TRBJ2-2; 7 bases are shared with TRBD2. J lost 4 bases, V lost 5 bases, and 13 bases had no gene match. This CDR3 has 17 amino acids. The germline gives CDR1 SEHNR, CDR2 FQNEAQ (reference sequence). CDR3 sequence: CASSTTSADITTGELFF. Here the CDR3 DNA reads TGTGCCAGCAGCACTACTAGCGCGGATATTACCACCGGGGAGCTGTTTTTT.

V and J are TRBV19 and TRBJ2-5; TRBD2 matches at 11 bases. V gave up 5 bases and J gave up 1 base; unmatched junction bases: 6. Germline CDR1 reads LNHDA; CDR2 reads SQIVND (reference sequence). There are 16 residues in the CDR3. In DNA, the CDR3 is TGTGCCAGTAGTCCTACTAGCGGGAGTATCCAAGAGACCCAGTACTTC. Translating it yields CASSPTSGSIQETQYF.